This TCR beta chain appears in the sequencing data of a study of T-cell memory formation after mild COVID-19. Each CDR3 protein gets one entry after TCRdb re-called the 5' RACE reads with MiXCR. The profile covers fewer than 150,000 distinct CDR3 sequences, with about a sixth appearing a single time and about 5.2% taken by the ten largest. Study-wide points: Among clones contracting day 15 to 85, CD4/CD8 was balanced, whereas later expanders leaned CD4+.

To note about this clonotype: Its antigen is unknown.

This CDR3 comprises 16 residues. Germline V CDR1 and CDR2: MNHEY, SVGEGT. J was trimmed by 4 bases and V by 5 bases; bases with no gene match: 7. Source material: PBMCs or a T cell subset sorted from them (not recorded which). The chain links TRBV6-2 or TRBV6-3 to TRBJ1-5; TRBD1 matches 11 bases. The source is a man aged 18-30 years who had mild COVID-19 (a few samples of this study predate the infection). Cell type and time point are not known. As DNA, the CDR3 is TGTGCCAGCAGTCCGAGGGACAGGGGGATAAATCAGCCCCAGCATTTT. Amino acid sequence: CASSPRDRGINQPQHF.